This TCR beta chain was documented in a study of blood T cell repertoires in COVID-19. This CDR3 region has 13 residues. The V and J ends lost 0 bases and 10 bases respectively, with 12 bases between them. Per the germline V gene, CDR1 is MNHEY and CDR2 is SVGAGI. Sequenced by immunoSEQ multiplex PCR; TCRdb stores in-frame clones only, minus some. The sample records 150,000 to 200,000 clones, 60% to 80% being singletons. The V call is TRBV6-5, the J call TRBJ1-1; D gene uncertain. The receptor comes from a man aged 65 to 85 with acute or convalescent COVID-19. Sequenced sample: peripheral blood. As DNA, the CDR3 is TGTGCCAGCAGTTACTCGGCGGGCCGAAGAGCTTTCTTT. It is translated as CASSYSAGRRAFF.